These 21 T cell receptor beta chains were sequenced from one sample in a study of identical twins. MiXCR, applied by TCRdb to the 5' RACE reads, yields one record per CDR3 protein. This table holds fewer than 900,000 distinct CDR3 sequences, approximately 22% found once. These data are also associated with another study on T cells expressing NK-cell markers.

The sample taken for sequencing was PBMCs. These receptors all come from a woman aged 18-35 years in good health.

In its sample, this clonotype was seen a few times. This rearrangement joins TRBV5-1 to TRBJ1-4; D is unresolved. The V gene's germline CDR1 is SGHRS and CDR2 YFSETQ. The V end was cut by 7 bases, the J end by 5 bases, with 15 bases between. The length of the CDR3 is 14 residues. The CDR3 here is CASALAQRNEKLFF. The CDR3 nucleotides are TGCGCCAGCGCCCTTGCTCAAAGGAATGAAAAACTGTTTTTT.

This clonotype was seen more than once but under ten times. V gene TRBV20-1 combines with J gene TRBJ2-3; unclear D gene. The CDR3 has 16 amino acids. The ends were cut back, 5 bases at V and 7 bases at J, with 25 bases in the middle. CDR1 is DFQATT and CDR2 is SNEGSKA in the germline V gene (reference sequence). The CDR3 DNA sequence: TGCAGTGCTGGGCCTACTACTTCCCGTCTCCGCTATACGCAGTATTTT. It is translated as CSAGPTTSRLRYTQYF.

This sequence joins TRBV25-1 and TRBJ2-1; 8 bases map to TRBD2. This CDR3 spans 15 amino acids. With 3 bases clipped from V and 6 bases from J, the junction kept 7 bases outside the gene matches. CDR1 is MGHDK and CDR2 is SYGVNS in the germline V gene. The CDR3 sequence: CASSEPGGAANEQFF. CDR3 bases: TGTGCCAGCAGTGAGCCGGGGGGGGCGGCCAATGAGCAGTTCTTC.

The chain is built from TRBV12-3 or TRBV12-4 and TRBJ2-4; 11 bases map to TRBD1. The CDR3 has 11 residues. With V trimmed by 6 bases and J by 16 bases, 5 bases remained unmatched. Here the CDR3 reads CASSTGTGGYF. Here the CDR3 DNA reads TGTGCCAGCAGCACCGGGACAGGGGGATACTTC.

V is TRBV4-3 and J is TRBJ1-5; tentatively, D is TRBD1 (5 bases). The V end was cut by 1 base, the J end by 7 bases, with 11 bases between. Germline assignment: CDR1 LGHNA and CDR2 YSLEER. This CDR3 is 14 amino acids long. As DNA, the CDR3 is TGCGCCAGCAGCCAAGCGAAGGGGAACCAGCCCCAGCATTTT. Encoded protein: CASSQAKGNQPQHF.

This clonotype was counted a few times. The CDR3 loop reads CASSLPGGRETQYF. DNA for the CDR3: TGTGCCAGCAGTCTTCCCGGGGGGCGAGAGACCCAGTACTTC. V gene TRBV25-1 combines with J gene TRBJ2-5; D might be TRBD2 (7 bases). Germline lookup yields CDR1 MGHDK and CDR2 SYGVNS. The CDR3 is made up of 14 amino acids. V was clipped by 5 bases and J by 4 bases, with 14 bases between them.

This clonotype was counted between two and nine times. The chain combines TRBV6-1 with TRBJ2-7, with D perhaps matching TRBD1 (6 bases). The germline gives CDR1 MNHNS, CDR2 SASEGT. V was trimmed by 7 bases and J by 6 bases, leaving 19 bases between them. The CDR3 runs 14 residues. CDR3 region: CASIAPGQDGEQYF. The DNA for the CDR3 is TGTGCCAGCATTGCCCCGGGACAAGACGGCGAGCAGTACTTC.

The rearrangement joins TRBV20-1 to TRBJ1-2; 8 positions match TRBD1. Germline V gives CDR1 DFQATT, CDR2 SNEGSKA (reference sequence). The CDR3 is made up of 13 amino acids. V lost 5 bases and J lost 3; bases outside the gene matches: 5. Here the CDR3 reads CSAAGQADYGYTF. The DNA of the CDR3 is TGCAGTGCTGCGGGACAGGCGGACTATGGCTACACCTTC.

The CDR3 DNA reads as TGTGCCAGCAGTTCTGACCTAACCGGGCTAAACATTCAGTACTTC. Amino acid sequence: CASSSDLTGLNIQYF. This chain uses TRBV28 with TRBJ2-4; D remains unclear. Trimming removed 4 bases at V and 6 bases at J, with 16 bases between. CDR1 and CDR2 (germline): MDHEN, SYDVKM. The CDR3 runs 15 residues.

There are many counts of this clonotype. CDR3 amino acids: CASSVDVEETQYF. The DNA for the CDR3 is TGTGCCAGCAGCGTAGACGTGGAAGAGACCCAGTACTTC. The V call is TRBV9, the J call TRBJ2-5; D not resolved. The V end was cut by 0 bases, the J end by 3 bases, with 6 bases between. The CDR3 is 13 amino acids. Germline values: CDR1 SGDLS, CDR2 YYNGEE.

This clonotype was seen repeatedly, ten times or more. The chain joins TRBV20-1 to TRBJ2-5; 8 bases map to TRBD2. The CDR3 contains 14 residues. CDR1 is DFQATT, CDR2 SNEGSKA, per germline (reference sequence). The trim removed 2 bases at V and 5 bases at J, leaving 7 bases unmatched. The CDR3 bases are TGCAGTGCTAGACTCGCGGGAGGTTGGGAGACCCAGTACTTC. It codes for CSARLAGGWETQYF.

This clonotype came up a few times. CDR3 residues: CASSLGSAQYNEQFF. The DNA of the CDR3 is TGTGCCAGCAGCTTAGGGTCAGCACAGTACAATGAGCAGTTCTTC. The V gene is TRBV7-6, the J gene TRBJ2-1, with D unclear. The germline V gene has CDR1 SGHVS and CDR2 FNYEAQ. Trimming stripped 1 base from V and 4 bases from J, with 11 bases between. This CDR3 region has 15 residues.

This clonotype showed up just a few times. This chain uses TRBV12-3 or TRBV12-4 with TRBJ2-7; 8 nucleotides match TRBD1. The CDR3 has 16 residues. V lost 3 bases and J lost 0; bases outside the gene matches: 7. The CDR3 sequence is CASSFRTGSNSYEQYF. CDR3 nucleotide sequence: TGTGCCAGCAGTTTTCGGACAGGGTCGAACTCCTACGAGCAGTACTTC.

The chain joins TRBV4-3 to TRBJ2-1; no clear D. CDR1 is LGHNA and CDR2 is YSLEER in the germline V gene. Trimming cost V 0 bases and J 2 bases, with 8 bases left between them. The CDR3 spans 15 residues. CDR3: CASSQERQAYNEQFF. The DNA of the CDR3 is TGCGCCAGCAGCCAAGAGAGGCAAGCCTACAATGAGCAGTTCTTC.

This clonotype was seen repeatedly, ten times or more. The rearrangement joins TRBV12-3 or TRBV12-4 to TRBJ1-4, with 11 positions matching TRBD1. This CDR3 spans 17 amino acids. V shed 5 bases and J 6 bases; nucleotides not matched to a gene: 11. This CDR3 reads CASSPIRTGGKDEKLFF. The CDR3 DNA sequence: TGTGCCAGCAGTCCCATTCGGACAGGGGGCAAGGATGAAAAACTGTTTTTT.

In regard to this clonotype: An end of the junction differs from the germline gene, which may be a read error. DNA for the CDR3: TGCGCGGGGCGGGAGGGAACCGGGGAGCTGTTTTTT. Its protein is CAGREGTGELFF. The rearrangement links TRBV12-3 or TRBV12-4 to TRBJ2-2; 9 positions match TRBD2. The CDR3 is 12 residues long.

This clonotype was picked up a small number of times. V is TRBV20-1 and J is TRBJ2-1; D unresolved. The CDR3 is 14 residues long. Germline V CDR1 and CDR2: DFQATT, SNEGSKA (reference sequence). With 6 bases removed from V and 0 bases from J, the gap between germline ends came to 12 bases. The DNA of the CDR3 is TGCAGTGCAACCGGGTCTTTCTCCTACAATGAGCAGTTCTTC. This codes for CSATGSFSYNEQFF.

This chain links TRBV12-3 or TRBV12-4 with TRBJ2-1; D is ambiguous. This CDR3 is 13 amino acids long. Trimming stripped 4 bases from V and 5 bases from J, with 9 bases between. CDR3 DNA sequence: TGTGCCAGCAGTTCCTCAACACACAATGAGCAGTTCTTC. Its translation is CASSSSTHNEQFF.

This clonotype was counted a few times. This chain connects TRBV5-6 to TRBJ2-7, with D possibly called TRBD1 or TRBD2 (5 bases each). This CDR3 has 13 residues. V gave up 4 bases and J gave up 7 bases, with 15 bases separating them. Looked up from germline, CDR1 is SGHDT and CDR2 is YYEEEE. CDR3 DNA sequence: TGTGCCAGCAGCGCCACGGACTGGGGGGAGCAGTACTTC. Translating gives CASSATDWGEQYF.

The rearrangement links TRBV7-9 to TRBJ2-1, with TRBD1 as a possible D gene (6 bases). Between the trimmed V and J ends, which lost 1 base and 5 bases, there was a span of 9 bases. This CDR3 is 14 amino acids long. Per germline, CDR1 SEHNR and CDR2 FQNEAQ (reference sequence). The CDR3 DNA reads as TGTGCCAGCAGCTTAGGACAGGATGACAATGAGCAGTTCTTC. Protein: CASSLGQDDNEQFF.

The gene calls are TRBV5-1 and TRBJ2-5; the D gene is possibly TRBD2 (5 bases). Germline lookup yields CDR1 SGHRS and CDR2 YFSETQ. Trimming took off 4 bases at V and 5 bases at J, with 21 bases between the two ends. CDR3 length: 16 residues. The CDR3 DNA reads TGCGCCAGCAGCCCCTCGCCAGGCCTCTCGGGGGAGACCCAGTACTTC. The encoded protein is CASSPSPGLSGETQYF.